This T cell receptor (beta chain) was obtained from a study of T-cell reconstitution after alpha-beta-depleted transplantation in children (dated by TCRdb to 2016 to 2017). General notes on the study: Using TCR repertoire profiling, the study followed T-cell immune reconstitution in a quantitative way in children after TCRalphabeta/CD19-depleted allogeneic hematopoietic cell transplantation.

Turning to this clonotype: This receptor's antigen is unknown. Base qualities are not provided; no much larger clone lies one nucleotide away.

The treatment or condition label for this specimen denotes: allogeneic hematopoietic cell transplantation with graft depleted of TCRalphabeta T cells and CD19 B cells. The children who served as transplant recipients had been given grafts of TCRalphabeta/CD19-depleted allogeneic hematopoietic cells. V lost 3 bases and J lost 6 bases, and the count of bases not matched to a germline gene is 3. The germline V gene yields LGHNA for CDR1 and YNFKEQ for CDR2. The CDR3 measures 16 amino acids from cysteine to phenylalanine. The read is trimmed to its CDR3 DNA, 48 bases read in frame from base 1. Libraries were prepared through PCR. Reads for this sample came from an Illumina HiSeq 2500. To normalize quantification of the TCRbeta repertoire, the TCR libraries were built with molecular barcoding that relied on unique molecular identifiers. In TCRdb, the public reads were trimmed at Q25 with fastp and aligned with MiXCR, with productive beta chains retained. Entries that share a CDR3 protein sequence are merged under the most common genes and DNA. Present in this sample are about 470,000 distinct CDR3 sequences, 43% of which were seen just once. The top ten clones comprise roughly a quarter of the sample.

What the work shows at the level of the full study, not this receptor alone: In some patients, the high TCRbeta diversity seen at day 60 was put down to recipient T cells and intrathymic progenitors that had survived conditioning. About two months after transplant, the apparently early recovery of alphabetaT-cell counts reportedly depended on just several hundred clones that had expanded rapidly and came from non-depleted graft cells. Over the following months the frequencies of hyperexpanded clones went down, and after one year T-cell counts and TCRbeta diversity were mostly credited to newly produced T cells.

Here the chain combines TRBV4-2 and TRBJ2-2; 14 bases in between match TRBD2. Sequencing used PBMCs, obtained before TCRalphabeta/CD19-depleted stem cell transplant. The source of this sequence is a girl aged 2 to 10 with aplastic anemia, due to receive a stem cell transplant. The CDR3 here reads CASSQGLAGEAGELFF. The sequenced DNA is TGTGCCAGCAGCCAGGGACTAGCGGGAGAGGCCGGGGAGCTGTTTTTT.